These 22 T cell receptor beta chains came from one sample sequenced in a study of T cell responses to AZD1222 COVID-19 vaccine. The data were produced by immunoSEQ multiplex PCR, yet TCRdb's version contains in-frame clones alone and is incomplete. Here the sample spans roughly 120,000 clones, about 95% being singletons. This specimen consisted of peripheral blood, obtained 28 days after the second AZD1222 dose. The receptors come from an adult who received the AZD1222 COVID-19 vaccine.

The rearrangement joins TRBV5-4 to TRBJ2-7; the D gene is possibly TRBD2 (5 bases). The germline V and J ends were trimmed by 4 bases and 3 bases, with 14 bases remaining between them. Per the germline V gene, CDR1 is SGHNT and CDR2 is YYREEE (reference sequence). The CDR3 length is 14 residues. CDR3 in DNA: TGTGCCAGCAGCGTCAGCGGCAGCCACTACGAGCAGTACTTC. Translating it yields CASSVSGSHYEQYF.

V is TRBV5-6 and J is TRBJ1-3, with D unresolved. The CDR3 runs to 16 residues. The ends were cut back, 4 bases at V and 3 bases at J, with 17 bases in the middle. Germline values: CDR1 SGHDT, CDR2 YYEEEE. CDR3 in DNA: TGTGCCAGCAGCCAAGCCTTCGGGAAAGGTGGAAACACCATATATTTT. It specifies CASSQAFGKGGNTIYF.

The CDR3: CASSLNSAGQAYYGYTF. CDR3 DNA: TGTGCCAGCAGCTTAAATTCTGCGGGACAGGCTTACTATGGCTACACCTTC. This chain links TRBV7-8 with TRBJ1-2; TRBD1 matches 8 bases. This CDR3 contains 17 residues. Unmatched junction bases numbered 11, after V lost 2 bases and J lost 3 bases. The V gene's germline CDR1 is SGHVS and CDR2 FQNEAQ.

The J gene is TRBJ2-2, the V gene TRBV12-5; 13 bases line up with TRBD2. V shed 10 bases and J 5 bases; nucleotides not matched to a gene: 4. Germline CDR1 LGHNT, CDR2 FRNRAP. This CDR3 has 14 amino acids. This chain's CDR3 is CATTGLAGTGELFF. The CDR3 bases are TGTGCTACCACGGGACTAGCGGGAACCGGGGAGCTGTTTTTT.

J is TRBJ1-5 and V is TRBV20-1; maybe TRBD1 (6 bases). The CDR3 has 13 amino acids. Germline CDR1 DFQATT, CDR2 SNEGSKA (reference sequence). V gave up 3 bases and J gave up 6 bases, with 12 bases separating them. Here the CDR3 reads CSASRGTTQPQHF. CDR3 sequence (DNA): TGCAGTGCTAGTAGGGGGACGACTCAGCCCCAGCATTTT.

The CDR3 nucleotides read TGTGCCAGCAGTGGGGGACAGGGGGCGCTTAATGAGCAGTTCTTC. Translation: CASSGGQGALNEQFF. J is TRBJ2-1 and V is TRBV28; 12 bases agree with TRBD1. CDR1 is MDHEN, CDR2 SYDVKM, per germline. The V segment lost 5 bases and the J segment 7 bases; nucleotides outside the gene matches: 6. The CDR3 covers 15 residues.

DNA for the CDR3: TGCGCCAGCAGCTCGACGTCGGGTGTTAATTCACCCCTCCACTTT. This sequence encodes CASSSTSGVNSPLHF. The V and J genes are TRBV5-1 and TRBJ1-6, with unresolved D. The CDR3 sequence is 15 residues long. Looked up from germline, CDR1 is SGHRS and CDR2 is YFSETQ. Trimming shortened V by 3 bases and J by 6 bases, and 13 bases separated the two germline ends.

The gene calls are TRBV3-1 (or the pseudogene TRBV3-2) and TRBJ1-6; 9 bases match TRBD1. CDR1 and CDR2 (germline): LGHDT, YNNKEL (reference sequence). Trimming at V came to 0 bases and at J to 4 bases, leaving 1 base not matched to a gene. The CDR3 length is 16 residues. The DNA of the CDR3 is TGTGCCAGCAGCCAAGATGGGACAGGGTATAATTCACCCCTCCACTTT. As protein: CASSQDGTGYNSPLHF.

CDR3: CASSMTAAFTEAFF. The CDR3 nucleotides are TGTGCCAGCAGTATGACAGCAGCTTTCACTGAAGCTTTCTTT. The chain joins TRBV7-9 to TRBJ1-1; D may be TRBD1 (5 bases). The CDR3 consists of 14 residues. V lost 6 bases, J lost 4 bases, and 15 bases lay in between. The V gene's germline CDR1 is SEHNR and CDR2 FQNEAQ (reference sequence).

V and J are TRBV11-2 and TRBJ1-2; TRBD1 aligns across 11 bases. The germline gives CDR1 SGHAT, CDR2 FQNNGV. The CDR3 length is 14 residues. After removal of 6 bases from V and 5 bases from J, the junction contained 5 bases not matched to a gene. The CDR3 spells CASSRDRGGYGYTF. The DNA of the CDR3 is TGTGCCAGCAGTAGGGACAGGGGGGGGTATGGCTACACCTTC.

The rearrangement uses TRBV12-2 and TRBJ2-1; whether TRBD2, the table's D call, matches the DNA was not checked. TRBV12-2 is a pseudogene. The CDR3 spans 15 residues. The CDR3, as DNA: TGTGCAAGTCGCTTAGCTCCCACTTTATACAATGAGCAGTTCTTC. This translates into CASRLAPTLYNEQFF.

The V call is TRBV12-3 or TRBV12-4, the J call TRBJ2-1; D gene uncertain. V dropped 5 bases and J dropped 2 bases, with 4 bases sitting between them. The CDR3 contains 12 residues. Here the CDR3 DNA reads TGTGCCAGCAGTCCCACCTACAATGAGCAGTTCTTC. Protein product: CASSPTYNEQFF.

The V gene is TRBV2, the J gene TRBJ1-5, with a possible D match to TRBD1 (6 bases). The CDR3 extends over 15 amino acids. V was shortened by 7 bases and J by 0 bases, with 13 bases between the two germline ends. CDR1 SNHLY and CDR2 FYNNEI come from the germline V gene. CDR3 loop: CASNLGGISNQPQHF. The CDR3, as DNA: TGTGCCAGCAATTTAGGGGGAATTAGCAATCAGCCCCAGCATTTT.

The J gene is TRBJ2-1, the V gene TRBV20-1; the D is unclear. CDR3 size: 10 residues. Per the germline V gene, CDR1 is DFQATT and CDR2 is SNEGSKA (reference sequence). CDR3 residues: CIPPHNEQFF. CDR3 DNA: TGCATCCCCCCCCACAATGAGCAGTTCTTC.

This clone was counted only a few times. V and J are TRBV12-3 or TRBV12-4 and TRBJ1-2, with no clear D. Trimming left V 3 bases short and J 4 bases short, with 9 bases between. This CDR3 comprises 13 residues. This CDR3 reads CASSFGSIYGYTF. The CDR3 DNA sequence: TGTGCCAGCAGTTTCGGGTCAATCTATGGCTACACCTTC.

This sequence joins TRBV7-9 and TRBJ1-1, with TRBD1 identical over 7 bases. J lost 6 bases, V lost 5 bases, and 12 bases had no gene match. This CDR3 is 15 amino acids long. Germline-derived CDR1 and CDR2 are SEHNR and FQNEAQ (reference sequence). CDR3 region: CASSRRDSWEAEAFF. CDR3 DNA: TGTGCCAGCAGCCGGCGGGACAGCTGGGAGGCTGAAGCTTTCTTT.

V usage is TRBV18 and J usage is TRBJ2-7; 11 bases match TRBD2. The CDR3 totals 17 residues. Germline CDR1 and CDR2: KGHSH and LQKENI. V lost 0 bases to trimming and J lost 2 bases; unmatched junction nucleotides: 6. CDR3 coding DNA: TGTGCCAGCTCACCACCGGGGCTAGCGGGAGGTGCCTACGAGCAGTACTTC. Its protein product is CASSPPGLAGGAYEQYF.

This clone showed up just once. This CDR3 is CASSRDRDSYNSPLHF. For the CDR3, the DNA is TGCGCCAGCAGCCGGGATCGGGACAGTTATAATTCACCCCTCCACTTT. The chain combines TRBV5-1 with TRBJ1-6; 7 bases agree with TRBD1. The germline V gene encodes CDR1 SGHRS and CDR2 YFSETQ. The V gene end was trimmed by 4 bases and the J gene end by 4 bases; junction bases not matched to a gene: 8. CDR3 size: 16 residues.

The V and J genes are TRBV18 and TRBJ1-5; D not certain. Between the trimmed V and J ends, which lost 3 bases and 7 bases, there was a span of 16 bases. In germline, CDR1 is KGHSH, CDR2 LQKENI. This CDR3 has 15 residues. CDR3 nucleotides: TGTGCCAGCTCACCTGACCTGGCGGTAGGGCAGCCCCAGCATTTT. Encoded protein: CASSPDLAVGQPQHF.

The chain recombines TRBV27 with TRBJ2-1; 10 bases agree with TRBD1. V shed 6 bases, J shed 10 bases, and the junction held 9 bases outside the gene matches. This CDR3 has 14 residues. Per germline, CDR1 MNHEY and CDR2 SMNVEV (reference sequence). This chain's CDR3 is CASRSTGGPREQFF. CDR3 sequence (DNA): TGTGCCAGCAGATCGACAGGGGGCCCGCGGGAGCAGTTCTTC.

This sequence joins TRBV5-1 and TRBJ1-4; no definite D call. The CDR3 totals 12 residues. Trimming took off 3 bases at V and 8 bases at J, with 8 bases between the two ends. Germline V gene data show CDR1 as SGHRS and CDR2 as YFSETQ. The CDR3 here is CASSYNWEKLFF. CDR3 nucleotide sequence: TGCGCCAGCAGCTACAACTGGGAAAAACTGTTTTTT.

The V gene is TRBV6-5, the J gene TRBJ2-7; D is unresolved. There are 13 residues in the CDR3. Germline V gene data show CDR1 as MNHEY and CDR2 as SVGAGI. Trimming shortened V by 2 bases and J by 3 bases, and 8 bases separated the two germline ends. CDR3 sequence (DNA): TGTGCCAGCAGTTACGGGCGGCTCTACGAGCAGTACTTC. Its protein product is CASSYGRLYEQYF.